The sequence of this TCR beta chain was determined in a study of cytomegalovirus exposure and HLA in healthy donors (dated by TCRdb to about 2017). The study in broad terms: According to a later analysis, the 100 to 150 validation repertoires were produced on the same platform as the 600 to 850 repertoires of the first cohort. The aim of the study was to test whether cataloging public T cell receptors could identify signatures of past pathogen exposure. Along with the approximately 600-subject first cohort, a separate validation cohort of over a hundred different subjects was used. To predict cytomegalovirus infection status, the study combined high-throughput TCR immunosequencing, statistical association of individual TCRs with disease status, and machine learning. Study-wide findings and limitations: The authors suggested that the approach could potentially be generalized to other disease states and immunological phenotypes. In the study, roughly 160 TCR beta chains were listed as associated with cytomegalovirus. Most TCR sequences were seen in very few donors, while some public TCRs were found in many individuals. Cytomegalovirus status was reported to be diagnosed by the classifier with high specificity and sensitivity in both the original and validation cohorts. Three of the identified cytomegalovirus-associated TCR beta chains were confirmed in vitro to be specific for cytomegalovirus antigens. A later analysis lacked HLA typing for the validation cohort, so it scored co-occurrence in that cohort across all 130 or so repertoires. Of the cluster scores, approximately 95% were above 0 in a later analysis, which found that TCRs clustered in the first cohort also tended to co-occur in the 120 or so validation repertoires.

Notes on this clone: Its cognate antigen has yet to be identified. It has no much larger one-base neighbor in the sample; base qualities were not kept.

The donors were included in the validation cohort of 130 or so subjects, a group kept apart from the roughly 700-subject first cohort. Libraries were constructed by the immunoSEQ multiplex PCR assay. For the original study's pipeline: A statistical classification framework was built for diagnosing cytomegalovirus status from the catalog of TCR beta chain sequences. Not all clones reach the TCRdb copy of this immuneACCESS table, which keeps in-frame sequences only. Checked studies attribute under half of the gap to unresolved V genes and leave the rest unexplained. V and J calls plus clone size are reproduced from that table; the DNA served to infer D and trimming. Counted in this sample were 100,000 to 150,000 clones; more than 75% of them appeared once. 2.1% of the sample is in the top ten clones. Per the germline V gene, SGHTA is the CDR1 and FQGNSA is the CDR2. Taken from cysteine to phenylalanine, the CDR3 has 12 residues. Only CDR3 DNA is held: 36 bases, read in frame from base 1. V lost 5 bases and J lost 5 bases; the stretch between them is 9 bases long.

The clonotype comes from a woman aged 25 to 39 in good health and CMV-seronegative. The chain joins TRBV7-2 to TRBJ1-1; the D gene cannot be named for sure. The sequencing sample was made of PBMCs. In nucleotides, the sequence is TGTGCCAGCAGCCTTGTACGGACTGAAGCTTTCTTT. It specifies CASSLVRTEAFF. With the rest looked up from the reference TRBV7-2 and TRBJ1-1 genes rather than sequenced, the full variable domain is GAGVSQSPSNKVTEKGKDVELRCDPISGHTALYWYRQSLGQGLEFLIYFQGNSAPDKSGLPSDRFSAERTGGSVSTLTIQRTQQEDSAVYLCASSLVRTEAFFGQGTRLTVV.